This T cell receptor (beta chain) was retrieved from a study of cytotoxic CD8 clonotypes in ibrutinib-treated CLL. In the study overall: Overall, about 25 responses were partial and 2 complete; following median roughly 68 months, 14 patients stayed remitted and roughly twelve progressed. A median around 12 months of treatment, range 6 to 36, preceded the collection of response samples. General study results and limits: Measured clonality at baseline was greater than in age-matched healthy donors and tracked with circulating CD8+ T-cell counts.

Profiling relied on immunoSEQ multiplex PCR, and the TCRdb table lists in-frame clones only, not all of them. The table lists about 200,000 clones, approximately 68% of them singletons. CDR1 SGHTA and CDR2 FQGTGA come from the germline V gene. The CDR3 extends over 15 amino acids. V gave up 4 bases and J gave up 7 bases, with 19 bases separating them. Only a few counts were recorded for this clone. The antigen is unknown. The clonotype comes from a human donor with chronic lymphocytic leukemia. This sample comprised PBMCs, obtained after 24 months of ibrutinib treatment. The chain employs TRBV7-3 and TRBJ1-2, with a possible D match to TRBD1 (5 bases). DNA for the CDR3: TGTGCCAGCAGCTCCCAGGGAGAAGGAGACGGTGGCTACACCTTC. Its protein is CASSSQGEGDGGYTF.